The entry below describes one TCR beta chain. Antigen unknown. This specimen belongs to a study of cytomegalovirus exposure and HLA in healthy donors. Study context: Roughly 80% of several hundred genotyped donors fell in the Caucasian-associated ancestry cluster. Study-wide points: There were reportedly fewer N-insertions in an Asian-associated ancestry cluster than the roughly 670-donor mean, in a later analysis.

Vbeta (60) and Jbeta (13) primers were used in the PCR. Only in-frame clones appear in the TCRdb table, and some are missing; sequencing was by immunoSEQ multiplex PCR. The top ten clones hold roughly 3.2% of a sample with more than 140,000 clones, about four fifths of them seen once. Germline CDR1 SGHAT, CDR2 FQNNGV. This CDR3 has 13 residues. V lost 6 bases and J lost 7; bases outside the gene matches: 6. Donors sampled were nominally healthy, though unrecorded immune exposures were likely. Sequencing used PBMCs. This receptor was taken from a man in his late teens or twenties in good health and CMV-seropositive. The V gene is TRBV11-2, the J gene TRBJ2-4, with 7 bases that match TRBD1. The CDR3 region has the DNA TGTGCCAGCAGTTCGGACAGGAGGAACATTCAGTACTTC. Protein sequence: CASSSDRRNIQYF.